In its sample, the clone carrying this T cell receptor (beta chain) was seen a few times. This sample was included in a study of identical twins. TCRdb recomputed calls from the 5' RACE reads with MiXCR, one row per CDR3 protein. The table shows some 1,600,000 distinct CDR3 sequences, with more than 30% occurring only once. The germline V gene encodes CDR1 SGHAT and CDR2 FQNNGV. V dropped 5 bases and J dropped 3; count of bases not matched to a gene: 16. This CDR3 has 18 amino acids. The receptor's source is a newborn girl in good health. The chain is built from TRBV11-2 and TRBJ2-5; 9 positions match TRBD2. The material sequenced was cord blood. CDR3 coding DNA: TGTGCCAGCAGCCTAAAACTATCGAGTAGCGGGAGAGAAGAGACCCAGTACTTC. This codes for CASSLKLSSSGREETQYF.